A selection of T cell receptor beta chains follows, all from one sample in a study of shared clonotypes between healthy human individuals. TCRdb keeps only in-frame clones here, not all; method: immunoSEQ multiplex PCR. The sample holds about 1.5 million clones, approximately 98% seen once. The sequenced sample consisted of naive CD4+ T cells sorted from blood. The origin of the receptors is a young man in good health. Both conserved end residues are trimmed from each CDR3. The order of the fields is J gene, V gene, CDR3 protein.

TRBJ1-2,TRBV6-6,ASHGADYGYT
TRBJ1-1,TRBV5-8,ASTLSWGTEAF
TRBJ2-3,TRBV27,ASSPTPGTDLTDTQY
TRBJ2-2,TRBV5-1,ASSPGPRSGELF
TRBJ2-7,TRBV19,ASSIERFRSEQY
TRBJ2-7,TRBV28,ASTGTGGYEQY
TRBJ2-1,TRBV5-4,ASSLVGSGTPYNEQF
TRBJ1-2,TRBV28,ASSTGPYGYT
TRBJ1-2,TRBV5-1,ASSLGVTNYGYT
TRBJ2-4,TRBV2,ASSDGTDAKNIQY
TRBJ2-1,TRBV7-9,ASSPLGGGLSYNEQF
TRBJ2-1,TRBV7-2,ASSATSGAYNEQF
TRBJ1-1,TRBV6-4,ASTLPGMDEAF
TRBJ1-1,TRBV28,ASSPHLMGGTEAF
TRBJ2-7,TRBV5-1,ASSPEPGPHGSEQY
TRBJ2-1,TRBV2,ASLRDGAYNEQF
TRBJ2-7,TRBV18,ASSLKTGGWWEQY
TRBJ2-1,TRBV27,ASTLADGRGRNEQF
TRBJ2-1,TRBV4-3,ASSQDTVDSGDSLL
TRBJ1-4,TRBV5-4,ASSLAGLANEKLF
TRBJ2-7,TRBV19,ASSTQIPGQRTYEQY
TRBJ2-7,TRBV15,ATSRDPGSGDEQY
TRBJ1-3,TRBV9,ASSATASSGNTIY
TRBJ2-2,TRBV7-6,ASSFEGTGELF
TRBJ1-1,TRBV5-6,AGDQAF
TRBJ2-4,TRBV12-5,ASGLVLAKNIQY